This T cell receptor (beta chain) comes out of a study of T cells in Graves' hyperthyroidism and ophthalmopathy. Study details: The initial diagnosis was the point when peripheral blood was collected, ahead of any treatment.

This clonotype was counted many times. Its antigen is not identified. There were TCR beta CDR3 regions amplified from RNA transcripts. The HTBI primer set was used in a first-round RT-PCR of the TCR CDR3. MiXCR, applied by TCRdb to the multiplex PCR reads, yields one record per CDR3 protein. Seen here are over 300,000 distinct CDR3 sequences, around 14% observed once, and the top ten hold 11%. Study-wide results and caveats: The majority of expanded thyroid clonotypes above 0.001 also appeared in blood.

It was uncontrolled infection, other autoimmune disease, pregnancy or lactation that excluded patients. The length of the CDR3 is 14 residues. From germline, CDR1 is KGHSH and CDR2 LQKENI. V was shortened by 6 bases and J by 5 bases, with 11 bases between the two germline ends. The rearrangement uses TRBV18 and TRBJ1-6; D uncertain. The specimen sequenced was blood. The origin of this receptor is a woman in her sixties or seventies with Graves' hyperthyroidism. DNA for the CDR3: TGTGCCAGCTCCCCGGAAGATAATAATTCACCCCTCCACTTT. Translating gives CASSPEDNNSPLHF.